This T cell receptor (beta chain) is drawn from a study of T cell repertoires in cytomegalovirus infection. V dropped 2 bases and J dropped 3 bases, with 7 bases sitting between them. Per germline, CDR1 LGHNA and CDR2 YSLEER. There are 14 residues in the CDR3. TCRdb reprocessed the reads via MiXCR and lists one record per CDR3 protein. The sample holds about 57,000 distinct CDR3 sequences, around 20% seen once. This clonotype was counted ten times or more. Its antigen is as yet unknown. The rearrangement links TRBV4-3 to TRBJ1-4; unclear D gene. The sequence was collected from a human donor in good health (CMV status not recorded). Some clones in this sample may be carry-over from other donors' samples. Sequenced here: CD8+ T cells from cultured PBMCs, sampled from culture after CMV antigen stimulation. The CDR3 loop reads CASSQRVSNEKLFF. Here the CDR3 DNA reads TGCGCCAGCAGCCAACGGGTATCTAATGAAAAACTGTTTTTT.